This TCR beta chain derives from a study of blood T cell repertoires in COVID-19. V was pared by 5 bases and J by 5 bases, with 15 bases between. The CDR3 sequence is 14 residues long. The germline V gene has CDR1 MNHEY and CDR2 SMNVEV (reference sequence). Original processing methods: From reference gene primer amplification, estimates of nucleated cell counts were derived. Produced via immunoSEQ multiplex PCR; TCRdb's table is partial and in-frame only. V and J calls and clone size are as listed in that table; D and trimming were resolved from the DNA. The sample lists 120,000 to 150,000 clones; around three quarters were seen once.

The chain joins TRBV27 to TRBJ2-5; a weak D match, TRBD1 (5 bases). This TCR came from a man aged 55 to 70 with acute or convalescent COVID-19. Specimen: peripheral blood. DNA for the CDR3: TGTGCCAGCAGTGATCAGGGCCGTCGGGAGACCCAGTACTTC. Encoded protein: CASSDQGRRETQYF.